In its sample, the clone carrying this T cell receptor (beta chain) was seen many times. The sample comes from a study of low-dose radiotherapy and immunotherapy resistance in tumors. Study-level background: It was 1 Gy per fraction every two weeks that Cohort 2 received, adding up to 13 Gy over 26 weeks.

Covering alpha and beta chains, TRAV- and TRBV-specific primers were used for the first-strand cDNA. TCR amplification involved about 21 PCR cycles with a constant-region primer and V-primer adapter. Isolated mRNA underwent amplification by in vitro transcription. Via MiXCR, TCRdb re-called the reads, giving one row per CDR3 protein. The table shows some 39,000 distinct CDR3 sequences, with roughly 30% occurring only once. After removal of 4 bases from V and 3 bases from J, the junction contained 10 bases not matched to a gene. Germline V gene data show CDR1 as SGHRS and CDR2 as YFSETQ. This CDR3 is built from 17 residues. As for time point: before trial treatment. Advanced solid tumors lacking tumor-infiltrating lymphocytes were present in eligible patients.

The clonotype comes from a male donor with gallbladder cancer. This chain links TRBV5-1 with TRBJ2-7; 13 bases align to TRBD2. Here the sequenced sample was PBMCs, taken before treatment. CDR3 sequence reads: CASSPLGLAGVSYEQYF. The CDR3 coding sequence is TGCGCCAGCAGCCCCCTCGGACTAGCGGGAGTAAGCTACGAGCAGTACTTC. The entire variable domain, with the rest obtained from reference TRBV5-1 and TRBJ2-7, is as follows: KAGVTQTPRYLIKTRGQQVTLSCSPISGHRSVSWYQQTPGQGLQFLFEYFSETQRNKGNFPGRFSGRQFSNSRSEMNVSTLELGDSALYLCASSPLGLAGVSYEQYFGPGTRLTVT.